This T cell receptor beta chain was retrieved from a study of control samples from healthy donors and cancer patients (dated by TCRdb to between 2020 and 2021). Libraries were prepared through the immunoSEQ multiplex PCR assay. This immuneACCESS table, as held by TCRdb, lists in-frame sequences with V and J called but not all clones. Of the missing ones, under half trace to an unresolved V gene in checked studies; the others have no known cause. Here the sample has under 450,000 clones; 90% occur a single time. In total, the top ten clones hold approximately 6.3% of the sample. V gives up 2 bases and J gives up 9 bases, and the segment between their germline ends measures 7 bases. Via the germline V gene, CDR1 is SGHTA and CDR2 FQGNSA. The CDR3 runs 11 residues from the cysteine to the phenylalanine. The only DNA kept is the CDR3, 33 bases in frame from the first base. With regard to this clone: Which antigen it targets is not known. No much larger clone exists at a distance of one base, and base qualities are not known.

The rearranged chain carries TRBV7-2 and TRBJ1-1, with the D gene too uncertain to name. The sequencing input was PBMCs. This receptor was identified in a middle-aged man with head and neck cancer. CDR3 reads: CASSLQVQAFF. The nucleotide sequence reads TGTGCCAGCAGCTTACAGGTCCAAGCTTTCTTT.